These T cell receptor beta chains were read from a single sample in a study of cytomegalovirus exposure and HLA in healthy donors. Produced via immunoSEQ multiplex PCR; TCRdb's table is partial and in-frame only. The sample contains about 210,000 clones, 75% to 80% of which appear only once. Sequencing was done on a sample of PBMCs. Receptor source: a male donor in good health and CMV-seronegative. CDR3s include the opening cysteine and the closing phenylalanine or tryptophan. Each record gives: V gene, J gene, clone size, D gene, CDR3 protein, CDR3 DNA. The D gene is left open where the match is weak. Rows may omit the clone size; those that give it use once, few, many or a size class.

v_gene: TRBV15
j_gene: TRBJ2-1
abundance: once
d_gene: TRBD1
CDR3aa: CATTTRLTGKVDEQFF
CDR3nt: TGTGCCACCACCACCCGGCTGACAGGGAAAGTCGATGAGCAGTTCTTC

v_gene: TRBV11-2
j_gene: TRBJ1-1
abundance: NA
d_gene: NA
CDR3aa: CASSLSRSSGYFNTEAFF
CDR3nt: TGTGCCAGCAGCCTTAGTAGGTCGTCAGGGTATTTTAACACTGAAGCTTTCTTT

v_gene: TRBV13
j_gene: TRBJ1-5
abundance: once
d_gene: NA
CDR3aa: CASSSRGVDNQPQHF
CDR3nt: TGTGCCAGCAGCTCCCGGGGGGTTGACAATCAGCCCCAGCATTTT

v_gene: TRBV11-2
j_gene: TRBJ2-2
abundance: NA
d_gene: NA
CDR3aa: CASTSGIVRAGELFF
CDR3nt: TGTGCCAGCACCTCGGGGATTGTGAGGGCCGGGGAGCTGTTTTTT

v_gene: TRBV27
j_gene: TRBJ1-1
abundance: NA
d_gene: NA
CDR3aa: CASRKTANTEAFF
CDR3nt: TGTGCCAGCAGAAAGACAGCGAACACTGAAGCTTTCTTT

v_gene: TRBV19
j_gene: TRBJ2-7
abundance: NA
d_gene: NA
CDR3aa: CASSLQGTYEQYF
CDR3nt: TGTGCCAGTAGTCTGCAGGGAACCTACGAGCAGTACTTC

v_gene: TRBV7-2
j_gene: TRBJ2-5
abundance: NA
d_gene: NA
CDR3aa: CASSSSRIETQYF
CDR3nt: TGTGCCAGCAGCTCATCGAGGATCGAGACCCAGTACTTC

v_gene: TRBV4-1
j_gene: TRBJ1-5
abundance: NA
d_gene: TRBD1
CDR3aa: CASSQGQNQPQHF
CDR3nt: TGCGCCAGCAGCCAGGGACAGAATCAGCCCCAGCATTTT

v_gene: TRBV5-4
j_gene: TRBJ2-7
abundance: NA
d_gene: TRBD1
CDR3aa: CASSLATGGGKNEQYF
CDR3nt: TGTGCCAGCAGCTTGGCGACAGGGGGCGGAAAAAACGAGCAGTACTTC

v_gene: TRBV2
j_gene: TRBJ2-5
abundance: once
d_gene: NA
CDR3aa: CASSDGPGETQYF
CDR3nt: TGTGCCAGCAGTGACGGTCCCGGGGAGACCCAGTACTTC

v_gene: TRBV5-1
j_gene: TRBJ2-7
abundance: NA
d_gene: TRBD2
CDR3aa: CASSPVAGGSTYEQYF
CDR3nt: TGCGCCAGCAGCCCGGTCGCGGGGGGATCCACCTACGAGCAGTACTTC

v_gene: TRBV5-6
j_gene: TRBJ1-6
abundance: NA
d_gene: NA
CDR3aa: CASSLLQRYNSPLHF
CDR3nt: TGTGCCAGCAGCTTATTACAGAGATATAATTCACCCCTCCACTTT

v_gene: TRBV4-1
j_gene: TRBJ2-5
abundance: NA
d_gene: NA
CDR3aa: CASSQVISPQETQYF
CDR3nt: TGCGCCAGCAGCCAAGTAATATCTCCCCAAGAGACCCAGTACTTC